A selection of T cell receptor beta chains follows, all from one sample in a study of blood T cell repertoires in COVID-19. The method was immunoSEQ multiplex PCR; TCRdb's version includes in-frame clones alone and lacks a portion of them. This sample has roughly 63,000 clones, with around 89% found just once. Material for sequencing was peripheral blood. The receptor set was obtained from a man in his fifties with acute or convalescent COVID-19. Both conserved end residues are part of each CDR3. D genes are given only for firm matches. Part of the rows lack a size; the others show once, few, many or a class for expanded clones.

V gene	D gene	clone size	J gene	CDR3 protein	CDR3 DNA
TRBV29-1	-	-	TRBJ1-1	CSSFRGTEAFF	TGCAGCTCTTTCCGGGGGACTGAAGCTTTCTTT
TRBV10-3	TRBD2	-	TRBJ2-7	CAISLGLAGGFSYEQYF	TGTGCCATCAGCCTGGGACTAGCGGGAGGGTTCTCGTACGAGCAGTACTTC
TRBV7-2	TRBD1	-	TRBJ1-1	CASSLALIWDRGTEAFF	TGTGCCAGCAGCTTAGCGCTAATTTGGGACAGGGGTACTGAAGCTTTCTTT
TRBV6-5	TRBD1	once	TRBJ1-3	CASFRTGGNTIYF	TGTGCCAGCTTTCGGACAGGGGGAAACACCATATATTTT
TRBV28	-	-	TRBJ1-6	CASISPRGNGNSPLHF	TGTGCCAGCATTAGCCCCCGGGGGAACGGCAATTCACCCCTCCACTTT
TRBV7-6	-	-	TRBJ1-1	CASSFGKAGGTEAFF	TGTGCCAGCAGCTTTGGGAAGGCCGGGGGCACTGAAGCTTTCTTT
TRBV4-1	-	-	TRBJ1-2	CASSQAEWTGRKGYTF	TGCGCCAGCAGCCAAGCCGAATGGACGGGAAGAAAGGGCTACACCTTC
TRBV30	TRBD1	few	TRBJ1-4	CAWSGGTGDEKLFF	TGTGCCTGGAGCGGGGGGACAGGGGATGAAAAACTGTTTTTT
TRBV29-1	TRBD1	-	TRBJ1-1	CSVYRDSREAFF	TGCAGCGTATACCGGGACAGCCGTGAAGCTTTCTTT
TRBV27	TRBD2	-	TRBJ2-1	CASSQRLASEQFF	TGTGCCAGCAGTCAAAGACTAGCAAGTGAGCAGTTCTTC
TRBV9	TRBD1	-	TRBJ1-1	CASSALGTGPGPTEAFF	TGTGCCAGCAGCGCCCTCGGGACAGGGCCGGGGCCCACTGAAGCTTTCTTT
TRBV24-1	-	few	TRBJ1-4	CATSRGANEKLFF	TGTGCCACCAGCCGGGGGGCTAATGAAAAACTGTTTTTT
TRBV6-5	TRBD1	-	TRBJ1-6	CASMGTGISSPLHF	TGTGCCAGCATGGGGACAGGGATTAGTTCACCCCTCCACTTT
TRBV29-1	-	-	TRBJ2-5	CSVAGTVGQEGWTQYF	TGCAGCGTTGCCGGCACTGTAGGACAGGAGGGATGGACCCAGTACTTC
TRBV28	-	-	TRBJ1-4	CASSLSQGRGEKLFF	TGTGCCAGCAGTTTATCACAGGGTAGAGGTGAAAAACTGTTTTTT
TRBV10-3	TRBD2	-	TRBJ2-7	CAIRGTSDLYEQYF	TGTGCCATCAGGGGGACTAGCGACCTCTACGAGCAGTACTTC
TRBV5-5	-	once	TRBJ2-1	CASSLGASVNYNEQFF	TGTGCCAGCAGCTTGGGGGCTAGCGTTAACTACAATGAGCAGTTCTTC
TRBV30	TRBD1	once	TRBJ1-5	CAWSRQGFQPQHF	TGTGCCTGGAGTCGACAGGGGTTTCAGCCCCAGCATTTT
TRBV10-3	TRBD2	once	TRBJ2-7	CAISEPGRGTYEQYF	TGTGCCATCAGTGAACCCGGGAGGGGAACCTACGAGCAGTACTTC
TRBV25-1	TRBD1	-	TRBJ1-2	CASSDPWTGDSYGYTF	TGTGCCAGCAGTGACCCATGGACAGGGGACTCCTATGGCTACACCTTC
TRBV11-2	TRBD2	-	TRBJ2-5	CASTLGAAGGPKTQYF	TGTGCCAGCACCTTAGGGGCGGCGGGAGGGCCTAAGACCCAGTACTTC
TRBV12-3/TRBV12-4	-	-	TRBJ1-5	CASSLSGGSPQHF	TGTGCCAGCAGTTTATCTGGAGGCAGCCCCCAGCATTTT
TRBV5-1	TRBD1	-	TRBJ1-4	CASSRDITTGTGAATNEKLFF	TGCGCCAGCAGCCGAGATATAACTACCGGGACAGGGGCGGCAACTAATGAAAAACTGTTTTTT
TRBV19	-	-	TRBJ2-3	CASRLRLNTDTQYF	TGTGCCAGTAGGTTGAGACTGAACACAGATACGCAGTATTTT
TRBV2	TRBD1	-	TRBJ1-6	CASSNGQGGRSPLHF	TGTGCCAGCAGCAACGGACAGGGCGGGCGGTCACCCCTCCACTTT
TRBV6-5	TRBD1	-	TRBJ1-2	CASSSGTGNYGYTF	TGTGCCAGCAGTTCCGGGACAGGGAACTATGGCTACACCTTC
TRBV6-2/TRBV6-3	TRBD1	-	TRBJ1-5	CASSPGDRGNQPQHF	TGTGCCAGCAGCCCTGGGGACAGGGGCAATCAGCCCCAGCATTTT
TRBV24-1	-	-	TRBJ2-1	CATSPGSKGLTSYNEQFF	TGTGCCACCAGCCCGGGGAGCAAGGGCTTAACCTCCTACAATGAGCAGTTCTTC
TRBV18	-	-	TRBJ1-2	CASSPDKNYGYTF	TGTGCCAGCTCACCGGACAAGAACTATGGCTACACCTTC
TRBV6-2/TRBV6-3	TRBD1	-	TRBJ2-7	CASSYIQGSEQYF	TGTGCCAGCAGTTACATACAGGGGTCCGAGCAGTACTTC
TRBV30	TRBD1	-	TRBJ2-2	CAWITGGIGELFF	TGTGCCTGGATAACAGGGGGCATCGGGGAGCTGTTTTTT
TRBV19	TRBD1	-	TRBJ1-5	CASTDRGNQPQHF	TGTGCCAGTACCGACAGGGGCAATCAGCCCCAGCATTTT
TRBV5-1	TRBD1	-	TRBJ2-3	CASSRTTGLGTDTQYF	TGCGCCAGCAGCCGTACGACAGGGCTTGGGACAGATACGCAGTATTTT
TRBV6-1	-	-	TRBJ1-5	CASSERGSDVNQPQHF	TGTGCCAGCAGTGAAAGGGGATCAGACGTCAATCAGCCCCAGCATTTT
TRBV4-3	TRBD1	-	TRBJ2-3	CASSQERQGATDTQYF	TGCGCCAGCAGCCAGGAAAGACAGGGGGCCACAGATACGCAGTATTTT
TRBV14	TRBD2	-	TRBJ2-3	CASSQDWFPAGGITDTQYF	TGTGCCAGCAGCCAAGATTGGTTCCCGGCGGGAGGAATCACAGATACGCAGTATTTT
TRBV10-1	-	-	TRBJ2-2	CASSDGASDTGELFF	TGCGCCAGCAGTGATGGGGCGTCGGACACCGGGGAGCTGTTTTTT
TRBV6-2/TRBV6-3	-	once	TRBJ2-1	CASSQQGINEQFF	TGTGCCAGCAGCCAACAGGGTATCAATGAGCAGTTCTTC
TRBV5-5	TRBD2	-	TRBJ2-5	CASSLGLAGSETQYF	TGTGCCAGCAGCTTGGGACTAGCGGGTTCTGAGACCCAGTACTTC
TRBV9	-	-	TRBJ1-1	CASTPGVGDTEAFF	TGTGCCAGCACCCCAGGGGTAGGGGACACTGAAGCTTTCTTT
TRBV11-3	TRBD2	once	TRBJ2-5	CASSFYGRAGETQYF	TGTGCCAGCAGCTTTTACGGGAGGGCCGGGGAGACCCAGTACTTC
TRBV27	-	few	TRBJ1-4	CASSPIQGVTNEKLFF	TGTGCCAGCAGTCCGATACAGGGAGTGACTAATGAAAAACTGTTTTTT
TRBV18	TRBD1	-	TRBJ2-1	CASSPARTGGSGEQFF	TGTGCCAGCTCACCAGCACGGACAGGGGGGTCCGGTGAGCAGTTCTTC
TRBV6-6	TRBD1	-	TRBJ1-6	CASSPGTVYSPLHF	TGTGCCAGCAGTCCAGGGACAGTCTATTCACCCCTCCACTTT
TRBV29-1	TRBD1	few	TRBJ1-2	CSAMGQDPALNYGYTF	TGCAGCGCCATGGGACAGGACCCCGCTCTTAACTATGGCTACACCTTC
TRBV7-9	-	-	TRBJ1-2	CASSWGQSTDGYTF	TGTGCCAGCAGCTGGGGACAATCGACTGACGGCTACACCTTC
TRBV19	TRBD1	-	TRBJ1-5	CASSKRTGVGSNQPQHF	TGTGCCAGTAGTAAAAGGACAGGGGTGGGGTCCAATCAGCCCCAGCATTTT
TRBV5-5	-	few	TRBJ1-2	CASSFRDSIYGYTF	TGTGCCAGCAGCTTCCGGGACTCAATATATGGCTACACCTTC
TRBV19	-	-	TRBJ1-5	CASRTDIDQPQHF	TGTGCCAGTAGGACGGACATCGATCAGCCCCAGCATTTT
TRBV24-1	-	-	TRBJ1-1	CATSDSRGVHTEAFF	TGTGCCACCAGTGATTCCAGGGGTGTTCACACTGAAGCTTTCTTT
TRBV9	-	-	TRBJ1-1	CASSVAYGAEAFF	TGTGCCAGCAGCGTAGCCTACGGAGCAGAAGCTTTCTTT
TRBV5-4	TRBD1	-	TRBJ1-4	CASSRGQGVGEKLFF	TGTGCCAGCAGCAGAGGACAGGGCGTGGGGGAAAAACTGTTTTTT
TRBV7-9	-	-	TRBJ2-7	CASSRGSYEQYF	TGTGCCAGCAGTCGGGGGTCCTACGAGCAGTACTTC
TRBV27	-	-	TRBJ1-1	CASKGGNQDTEAFF	TGTGCCAGCAAAGGAGGGAATCAGGACACTGAAGCTTTCTTT